This T cell receptor (beta chain) came from a study of blood T cell repertoires in COVID-19. Background on the study: Samples came from the United States, Italy and Spain, spanning acute and convalescent COVID-19.

The CDR3 sequence is 13 residues long. V was trimmed by 2 bases and J by 5 bases, leaving 7 bases between them. CDR1 is SGHTA and CDR2 is FQGTGA in the germline V gene. TCRdb's copy holds only in-frame clones and misses some; the assay was immunoSEQ multiplex PCR. This sample has a few hundred thousand clones, with approximately 84% found just once. The TCR sequence derives from a man between 45 and 60 years old with acute or convalescent COVID-19. Sequenced: peripheral blood. V usage is TRBV7-3 and J usage is TRBJ2-1, with D perhaps TRBD1 (6 bases). The CDR3 DNA follows: TGTGCCAGCAGCTTAGGGGGCCACAATGAGCAGTTCTTC. Amino acid sequence: CASSLGGHNEQFF.